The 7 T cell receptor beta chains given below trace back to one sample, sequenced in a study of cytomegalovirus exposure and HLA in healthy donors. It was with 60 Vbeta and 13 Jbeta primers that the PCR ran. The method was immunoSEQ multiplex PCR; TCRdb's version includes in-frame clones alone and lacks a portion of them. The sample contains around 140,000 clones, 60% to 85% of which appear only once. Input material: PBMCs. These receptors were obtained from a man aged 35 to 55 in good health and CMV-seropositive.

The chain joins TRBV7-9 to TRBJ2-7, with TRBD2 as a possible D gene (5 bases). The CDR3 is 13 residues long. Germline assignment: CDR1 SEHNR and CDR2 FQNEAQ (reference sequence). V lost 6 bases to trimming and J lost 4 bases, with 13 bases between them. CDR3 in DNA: TGTGCCAGCAGTCCCCCCCCGGGGTACGAGCAGTACTTC. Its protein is CASSPPPGYEQYF.

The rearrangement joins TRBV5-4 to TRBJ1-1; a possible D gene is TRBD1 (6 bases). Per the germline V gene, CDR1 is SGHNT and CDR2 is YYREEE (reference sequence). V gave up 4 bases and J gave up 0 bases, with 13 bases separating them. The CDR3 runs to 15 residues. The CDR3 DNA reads TGTGCCAGCAGCGTAAACGGGGACATGAACACTGAAGCTTTCTTT. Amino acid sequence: CASSVNGDMNTEAFF.

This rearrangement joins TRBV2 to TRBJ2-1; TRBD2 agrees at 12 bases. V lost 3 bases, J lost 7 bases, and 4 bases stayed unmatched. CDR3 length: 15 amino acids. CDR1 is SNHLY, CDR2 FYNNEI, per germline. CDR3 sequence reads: CASSETSGRGNEQFF. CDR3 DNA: TGTGCCAGCAGTGAGACTAGCGGGAGAGGAAATGAGCAGTTCTTC.

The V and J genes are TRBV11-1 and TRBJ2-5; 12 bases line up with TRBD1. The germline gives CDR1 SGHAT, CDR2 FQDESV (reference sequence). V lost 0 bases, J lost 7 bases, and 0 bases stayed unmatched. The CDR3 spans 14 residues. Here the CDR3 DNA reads TGTGCCAGCAGCTTAGCGGGACAGGGGGCGACCCAGTACTTC. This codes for CASSLAGQGATQYF. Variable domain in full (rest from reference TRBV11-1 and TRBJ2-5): EAEVAQSPRYKITEKSQAVAFWCDPISGHATLYWYRQILGQGPELLVQFQDESVVDDSQLPKDRFSAERLKGVDSTLKIQPAELGDSAMYLCASSLAGQGATQYFGPGTRLLVL.

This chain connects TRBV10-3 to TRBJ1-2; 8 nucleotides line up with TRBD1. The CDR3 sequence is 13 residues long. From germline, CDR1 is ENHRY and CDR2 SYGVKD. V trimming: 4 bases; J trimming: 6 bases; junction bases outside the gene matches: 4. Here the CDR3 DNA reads TGTGCCATCAGTGGAGCAGGGGGCGATGGCTACACCTTC. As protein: CAISGAGGDGYTF.

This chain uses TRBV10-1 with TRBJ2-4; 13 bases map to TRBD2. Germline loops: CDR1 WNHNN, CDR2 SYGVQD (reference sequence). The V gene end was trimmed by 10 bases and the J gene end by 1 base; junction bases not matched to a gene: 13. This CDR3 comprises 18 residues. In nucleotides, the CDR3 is TGCGCCATCTCACTAGCGGGAGGGCCTAGGGGGGCCAAAAACATTCAGTACTTC. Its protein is CAISLAGGPRGAKNIQYF.

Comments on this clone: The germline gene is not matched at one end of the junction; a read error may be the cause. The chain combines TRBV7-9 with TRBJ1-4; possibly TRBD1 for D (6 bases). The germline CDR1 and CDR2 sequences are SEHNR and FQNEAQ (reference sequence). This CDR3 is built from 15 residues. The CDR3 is CSSSSGGGPDGKLFF. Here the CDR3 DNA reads TGTTCCAGCAGCTCTGGGGGGGGGCCCGACGGGAAACTGTTTTTT.